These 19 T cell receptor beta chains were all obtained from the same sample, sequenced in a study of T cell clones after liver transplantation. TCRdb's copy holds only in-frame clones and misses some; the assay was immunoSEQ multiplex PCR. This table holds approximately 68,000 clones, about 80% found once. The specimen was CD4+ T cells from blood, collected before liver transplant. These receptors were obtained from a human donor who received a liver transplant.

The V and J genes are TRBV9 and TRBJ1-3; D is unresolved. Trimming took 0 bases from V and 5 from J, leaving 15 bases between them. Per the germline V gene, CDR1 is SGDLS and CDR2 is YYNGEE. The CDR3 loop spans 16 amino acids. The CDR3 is CASSVAGSQKRNTIYF. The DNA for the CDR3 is TGTGCCAGCAGCGTAGCGGGGTCGCAGAAGAGAAACACCATATATTTT.

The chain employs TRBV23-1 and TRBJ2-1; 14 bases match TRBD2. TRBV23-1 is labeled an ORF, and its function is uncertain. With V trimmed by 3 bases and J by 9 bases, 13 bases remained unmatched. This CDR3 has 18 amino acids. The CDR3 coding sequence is TGCGCCAGCAGTCAGTATAGACCGGGACTAGCGGGAGAGTCTGAGCAGTTCTTC. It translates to CASSQYRPGLAGESEQFF.

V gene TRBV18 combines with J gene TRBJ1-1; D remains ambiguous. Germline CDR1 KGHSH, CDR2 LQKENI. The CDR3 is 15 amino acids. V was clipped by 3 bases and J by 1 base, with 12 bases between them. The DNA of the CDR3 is TGTGCCAGCTCACCCACGGTTGGGGAGAACACTGAAGCTTTCTTT. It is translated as CASSPTVGENTEAFF.

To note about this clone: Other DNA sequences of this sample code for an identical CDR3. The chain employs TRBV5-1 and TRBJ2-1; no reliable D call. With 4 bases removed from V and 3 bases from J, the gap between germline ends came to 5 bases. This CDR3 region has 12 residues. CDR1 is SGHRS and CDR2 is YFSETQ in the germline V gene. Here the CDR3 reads CASSQIYNEQFF. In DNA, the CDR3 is TGCGCCAGCAGCCAAATCTACAATGAGCAGTTCTTC.

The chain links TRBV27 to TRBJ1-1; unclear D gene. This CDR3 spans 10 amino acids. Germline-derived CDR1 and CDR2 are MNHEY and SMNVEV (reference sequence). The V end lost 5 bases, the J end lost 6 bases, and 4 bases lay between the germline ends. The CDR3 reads CASSPSEAFF. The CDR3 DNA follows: TGTGCCAGCAGTCCGTCTGAAGCTTTCTTT.

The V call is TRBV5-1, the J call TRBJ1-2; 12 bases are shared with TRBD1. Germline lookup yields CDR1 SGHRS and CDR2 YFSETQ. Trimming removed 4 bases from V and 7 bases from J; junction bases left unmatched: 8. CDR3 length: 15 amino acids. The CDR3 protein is CASSRPGTGGGGYTF. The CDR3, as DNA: TGCGCCAGCAGCCGACCCGGGACAGGGGGCGGTGGCTACACCTTC.

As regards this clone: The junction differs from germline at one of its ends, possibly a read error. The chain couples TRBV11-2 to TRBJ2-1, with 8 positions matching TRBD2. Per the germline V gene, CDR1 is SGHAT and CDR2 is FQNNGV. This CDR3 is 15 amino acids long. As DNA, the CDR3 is TGTGCCAGCAGCCCTGCTGGACTAGCCTACAGTGAGCAGTTCTTC. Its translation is CASSPAGLAYSEQFF.

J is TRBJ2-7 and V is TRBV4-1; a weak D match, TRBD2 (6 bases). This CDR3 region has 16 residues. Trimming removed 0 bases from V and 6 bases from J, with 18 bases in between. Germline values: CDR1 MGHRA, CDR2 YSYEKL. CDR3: CASSQETAFVSGEQYF. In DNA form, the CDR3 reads TGCGCCAGCAGCCAAGAAACGGCGTTCGTTAGCGGCGAGCAGTACTTC.

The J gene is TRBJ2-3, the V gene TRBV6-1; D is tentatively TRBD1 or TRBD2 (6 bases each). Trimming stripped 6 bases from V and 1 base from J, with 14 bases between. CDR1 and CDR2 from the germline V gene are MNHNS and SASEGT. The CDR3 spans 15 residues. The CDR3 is CASREGGRGTDTQYF. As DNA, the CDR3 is TGTGCCAGCAGGGAGGGGGGCAGGGGCACAGATACGCAGTATTTT.

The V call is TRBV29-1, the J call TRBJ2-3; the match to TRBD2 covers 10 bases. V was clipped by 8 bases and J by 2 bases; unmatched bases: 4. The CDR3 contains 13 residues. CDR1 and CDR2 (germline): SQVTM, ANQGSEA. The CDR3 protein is CSTAGGPTDTQYF. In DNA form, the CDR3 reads TGCAGCACAGCGGGAGGGCCCACAGATACGCAGTATTTT.

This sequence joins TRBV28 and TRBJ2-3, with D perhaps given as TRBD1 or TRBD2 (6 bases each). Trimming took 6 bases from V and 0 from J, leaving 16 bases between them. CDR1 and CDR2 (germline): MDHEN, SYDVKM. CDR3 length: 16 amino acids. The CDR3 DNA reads TGTGCCAGCAGAGCGTCTAGGGGGGTCAGCACAGATACGCAGTATTTT. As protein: CASRASRGVSTDTQYF.

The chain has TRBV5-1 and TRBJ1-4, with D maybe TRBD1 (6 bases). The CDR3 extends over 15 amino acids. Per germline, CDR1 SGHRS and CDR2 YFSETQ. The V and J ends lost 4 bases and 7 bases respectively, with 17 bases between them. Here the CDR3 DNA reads TGCGCCAGCAGCGGGGGACACGGGGAAGGTGAAAAACTGTTTTTT. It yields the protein CASSGGHGEGEKLFF.

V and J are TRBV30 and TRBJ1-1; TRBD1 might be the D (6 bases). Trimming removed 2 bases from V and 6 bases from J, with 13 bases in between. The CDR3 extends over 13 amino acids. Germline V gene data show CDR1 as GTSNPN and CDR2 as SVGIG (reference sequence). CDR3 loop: CAWSTGWEAEAFF. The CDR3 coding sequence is TGTGCCTGGAGTACAGGGTGGGAGGCTGAAGCTTTCTTT. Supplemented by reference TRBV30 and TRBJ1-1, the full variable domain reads SQTIHQWPATLVQPVGSPLSLECTVEGTSNPNLYWYRQAAGRGLQLLFYSVGIGQISSEVPQNLSASRPQDRQFILSSKKLLLSDSGFYLCAWSTGWEAEAFFGQGTRLTVV.

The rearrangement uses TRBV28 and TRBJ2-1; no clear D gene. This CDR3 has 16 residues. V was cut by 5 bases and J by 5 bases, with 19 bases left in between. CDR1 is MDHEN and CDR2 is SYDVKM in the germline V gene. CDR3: CASSTLLGLSHNEQFF. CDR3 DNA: TGTGCCAGCAGTACCCTTCTCGGGCTCTCTCACAATGAGCAGTTCTTC.

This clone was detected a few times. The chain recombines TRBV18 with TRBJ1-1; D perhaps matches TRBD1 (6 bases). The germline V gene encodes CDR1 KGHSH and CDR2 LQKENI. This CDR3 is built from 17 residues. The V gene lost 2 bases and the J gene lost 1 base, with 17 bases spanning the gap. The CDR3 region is CASSPMRSDSSNTEAFF. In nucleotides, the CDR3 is TGTGCCAGCTCACCAATGAGGTCGGACAGTTCGAACACTGAAGCTTTCTTT.

CDR3 in DNA: TGTGCCAGCTCACCGCAACAGGGGAAAACTAATGAAAAACTGTTTTTT. It specifies CASSPQQGKTNEKLFF. The chain uses TRBV18 and TRBJ1-4; 7 nucleotides align to TRBD1. The CDR3 runs to 16 residues. Germline values: CDR1 KGHSH, CDR2 LQKENI. Trimming took 3 bases from V and 1 from J; bases not matched to a gene: 5.

CDR3 nucleotides: TGTGCCAGCTCCACCCAAAGCGGGAACAATGAGCAGTTCTTC. It encodes CASSTQSGNNEQFF. The rearrangement links TRBV9 to TRBJ2-1, with 7 bases that match TRBD2. The CDR3 sequence is 14 residues long. Trimming cost V 7 bases and J 5 bases; bases outside gene matches: 9. Germline V gene lookup returns CDR1 SGDLS and CDR2 YYNGEE.

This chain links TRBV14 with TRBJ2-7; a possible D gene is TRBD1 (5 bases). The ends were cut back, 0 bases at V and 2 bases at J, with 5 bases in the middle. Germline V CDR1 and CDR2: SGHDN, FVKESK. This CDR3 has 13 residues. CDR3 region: CASSQDRAYEQYF. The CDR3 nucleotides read TGTGCCAGCAGCCAAGACAGGGCCTACGAGCAGTACTTC. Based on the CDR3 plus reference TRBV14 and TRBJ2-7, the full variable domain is EAGVTQFPSHSVIEKGQTVTLRCDPISGHDNLYWYRRVMGKEIKFLLHFVKESKQDESGMPNNRFLAERTGGTYSTLKVQPAELEDSGVYFCASSQDRAYEQYFGPGTRLTVT.

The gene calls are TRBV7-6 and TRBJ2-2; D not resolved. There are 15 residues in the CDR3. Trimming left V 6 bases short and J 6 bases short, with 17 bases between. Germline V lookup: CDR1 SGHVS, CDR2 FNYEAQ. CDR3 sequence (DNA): TGTGCCAGCAGTAACCGGGCCCGAGGAGCCGGGGAGCTGTTTTTT. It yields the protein CASSNRARGAGELFF.